The T cell receptor beta chain described here comes from a study of blood T cell repertoires in COVID-19. Whole-study context: Acute and convalescent COVID-19 samples came from the United States, Italy and Spain. PBMCs, B-cell-depleted T cells, or T cells were the source of the cDNA or gDNA that made up the material.

Authors' analysis steps: Amplification with reference gene primers provided the estimates of nucleated cell counts. Using immunoSEQ multiplex PCR, the repertoire was profiled, and TCRdb retains in-frame clones only, with some absent. From that table come the V and J calls and clone size; the DNA was used to work out D and trimming. The repertoire holds fewer than 110,000 clones, with about three quarters as singletons. The CDR3 has 14 amino acids. Between the trimmed V and J ends, which lost 6 bases and 0 bases, there was a span of 12 bases. Germline V gene data show CDR1 as MNHEY and CDR2 as SMNVEV (reference sequence). The sample holds a few counts of this clone.

The sequencing sample was made of peripheral blood. The chain carries TRBV27 and TRBJ2-7, with a tentative D call TRBD2 (5 bases). The source of this sequence is a man aged 70 or older with acute or convalescent COVID-19. The CDR3 DNA reads as TGTGCCAGCAGAGCCGGGATAATCTCCTACGAGCAGTACTTC. This encodes CASRAGIISYEQYF.